Shown below are 15 T cell receptor beta chains from a single sample sequenced in a study of cytomegalovirus exposure and HLA in healthy donors. Amplification used 60 Vbeta primers and 13 Jbeta primers. Clones were sequenced by immunoSEQ multiplex PCR, and TCRdb holds only the in-frame ones, with some missing. The top ten hold approximately 5.3% of the sample, which has about 220,000 clones, over 80% seen once. Material: PBMCs. The receptors were gathered from a woman between 35 and 50 years old in good health and CMV-seropositive.

V and J are TRBV5-1 and TRBJ2-7; 16 nucleotides align to TRBD2. The CDR3 contains 17 residues. Trimming cost V 4 bases and J 0 bases; bases outside gene matches: 4. Germline-derived CDR1 and CDR2 are SGHRS and YFSETQ. CDR3: CASSRGTSGRVSYEQYF. The DNA of the CDR3 is TGCGCCAGCAGCCGGGGGACTAGCGGGAGGGTCTCCTACGAGCAGTACTTC.

In this sample, this clone turned up a few times. The chain is built from TRBV30 and TRBJ2-3; 8 bases line up with TRBD1. CDR3 length: 15 residues. Trimming cost V 2 bases and J 3 bases; bases outside gene matches: 7. The germline V gene encodes CDR1 GTSNPN and CDR2 SVGIG (reference sequence). DNA of the CDR3: TGTGCCTGGAGTATAGGACAGGGTAAGACAGATACGCAGTATTTT. Protein: CAWSIGQGKTDTQYF.

The rearrangement joins TRBV19 to TRBJ1-2, with 8 bases identical to TRBD1. The germline gives CDR1 LNHDA, CDR2 SQIVND (reference sequence). The V segment lost 1 base and the J segment 0 bases; nucleotides outside the gene matches: 7. The CDR3 is 17 amino acids. The chain's CDR3 is CASSIAGQGTANYGYTF. The CDR3 DNA is TGTGCCAGTAGTATAGCTGGACAGGGAACTGCTAACTATGGCTACACCTTC.

The V call is TRBV7-9, the J call TRBJ1-6; D gene uncertain. V was shortened by 4 bases and J by 3 bases, with 16 bases between the two germline ends. This CDR3 contains 17 residues. Germline values: CDR1 SEHNR, CDR2 FQNEAQ (reference sequence). CDR3 loop: CASSSPGRSDYNSPLHF. CDR3 DNA: TGTGCCAGCAGCTCACCGGGGAGGTCGGACTATAATTCACCCCTCCACTTT.

This rearrangement joins TRBV6-5 to TRBJ2-7; weak D call: TRBD2 (6 bases). This CDR3 is built from 14 residues. Germline assignment: CDR1 MNHEY and CDR2 SVGAGI. V was pared by 4 bases and J by 7 bases, with 17 bases between. CDR3 loop: CASSSTDGGVEQYF. The CDR3 DNA is TGTGCCAGCAGTTCGACGGACGGGGGTGTAGAGCAGTACTTC.

V and J are TRBV7-2 and TRBJ2-3, with 7 bases aligning to TRBD2. The CDR3 runs to 14 residues. The V and J ends lost 3 bases and 3 bases, in that order; junction bases with no gene match: 3. Per germline, CDR1 SGHTA and CDR2 FQGNSA. The CDR3 DNA sequence: TGTGCCAGCAGCTTGGGGGGGGTAACAGATACGCAGTATTTT. The encoded protein is CASSLGGVTDTQYF.

V usage is TRBV6-6 and J usage is TRBJ2-7; TRBD1 matches 9 bases. The CDR3 is 15 amino acids. The trim removed 5 bases at V and 5 bases at J, leaving 10 bases unmatched. Looked up from germline, CDR1 is MNHNY and CDR2 is SVGAGI (reference sequence). CDR3 sequence reads: CASSRPGQGLDEQYF. The CDR3 bases are TGTGCCAGCAGTCGTCCGGGACAGGGACTCGACGAGCAGTACTTC.

The chain has TRBV11-2 and TRBJ1-2; 7 bases are shared with TRBD1. The CDR3 has 13 residues. The germline V gene encodes CDR1 SGHAT and CDR2 FQNNGV. V shed 3 bases, J shed 4 bases, and the junction held 2 bases outside the gene matches. CDR3 nucleotide sequence: TGTGCCAGCAGCTTCAGGGGGGTCTATGGCTACACCTTC. Its protein is CASSFRGVYGYTF.

The chain links TRBV19 to TRBJ2-7; perhaps TRBD2 as D (5 bases). Germline-derived CDR1 and CDR2 are LNHDA and SQIVND (reference sequence). The CDR3 contains 17 residues. Between the trimmed V and J ends, which lost 6 bases and 3 bases, there was a span of 24 bases. This CDR3 is CASSRTGGSMRGYEQYF. Here the CDR3 DNA reads TGTGCCAGTAGCCGGACTGGTGGGAGCATGAGAGGCTACGAGCAGTACTTC.

The chain uses TRBV5-6 and TRBJ1-1; 7 bases map to TRBD1. Germline-derived CDR1 and CDR2 are SGHDT and YYEEEE. Unmatched junction bases numbered 2, after V lost 4 bases and J lost 8 bases. The CDR3 spans 11 residues. CDR3 amino acids: CASSLDREAFF. The CDR3 DNA reads as TGTGCCAGCAGCCTGGACAGGGAAGCTTTCTTT.

This chain joins TRBV7-2 and TRBJ2-1, with 10 bases lining up with TRBD1. There are 13 residues in the CDR3. CDR1 SGHTA and CDR2 FQGNSA come from the germline V gene. Trimming removed 5 bases from V and 8 bases from J; junction bases left unmatched: 3. The CDR3: CASSTGTGDEQFF. In DNA, the CDR3 is TGTGCCAGCAGCACGGGGACAGGGGATGAGCAGTTCTTC.

The V call is TRBV5-5, the J call TRBJ1-2; TRBD1 agrees at 7 bases. Looked up from germline, CDR1 is SGHKS and CDR2 is YYEKEE (reference sequence). The CDR3 contains 14 residues. The V and J ends lost 2 bases and 4 bases, in that order; junction bases with no gene match: 5. CDR3 amino acids: CASSLDRAVYGYTF. The CDR3 region has the DNA TGTGCCAGCAGCTTAGACAGGGCCGTCTATGGCTACACCTTC.

The chain joins TRBV11-2 to TRBJ1-2, with D tentatively TRBD1 (5 bases). CDR1 SGHAT and CDR2 FQNNGV come from the germline V gene. This CDR3 has 15 residues. With 0 bases removed from V and 2 bases from J, the gap between germline ends came to 10 bases. The CDR3 DNA reads TGTGCCAGCAGCTTAGATTATGGGGGGAACTATGGCTACACCTTC. As protein: CASSLDYGGNYGYTF.

The genes are TRBV7-2 and TRBJ2-2; TRBD2 matches 12 bases. This CDR3 is built from 16 residues. The germline V gene has CDR1 SGHTA and CDR2 FQGNSA. The ends lost 3 bases at V and 8 bases at J; junction bases unmatched: 7. CDR3 DNA sequence: TGTGCCAGCAGCTTCCTGACTAGCGGGAGAATGGGGGAGCTGTTTTTT. It translates to CASSFLTSGRMGELFF.

This sequence joins TRBV6-5 and TRBJ2-3, with 7 bases aligning to TRBD2. The germline gives CDR1 MNHEY, CDR2 SVGAGI. There are 14 residues in the CDR3. V was clipped by 7 bases and J by 10 bases; unmatched bases: 14. The CDR3, as DNA: TGTGCCAGCACCGACGGAGCGGGAATAAGGGCGCAGTATTTT. The encoded protein is CASTDGAGIRAQYF.